A single sample is the source of the 6 T cell receptor beta chains below, sequenced in a study of shared clonotypes between healthy human individuals. Clones were sequenced by immunoSEQ multiplex PCR, and TCRdb holds only the in-frame ones, with some missing. This table holds about 2.2 million clones, just under 95% found once. Positively selected for CCR7, the CD45RO-negative cells used as naive CD8 cells excluded terminally differentiated effector memory CD45RA+ cells. Sequenced input: naive CD8+ T cells from PBMCs. The receptors were gathered from a man between 18 and 35 years old in good health. Some clones in this sample may be carry-over from other donors' samples.

The chain combines TRBV7-6 with TRBJ2-7; possibly TRBD1 for D (6 bases). The CDR3 covers 15 residues. Trimming removed 5 bases at V and 5 bases at J, with 19 bases between. CDR1 and CDR2 (germline): SGHVS, FNYEAQ. CDR3 amino acids: CASSPGQGNIHEQYF. In DNA form, the CDR3 reads TGTGCCAGCAGCCCAGGCCAGGGGAATATCCACGAGCAGTACTTC.

The gene calls are TRBV11-2 and TRBJ2-2; 9 bases align to TRBD2. V was clipped by 2 bases and J by 1 base; unmatched bases: 11. Germline V gene data show CDR1 as SGHAT and CDR2 as FQNNGV. The CDR3 is made up of 19 amino acids. CDR3 DNA sequence: TGTGCCAGCAGCTTATCCCCTTGGCTAGCGGGGTTGAACACCGGGGAGCTGTTTTTT. Translation: CASSLSPWLAGLNTGELFF.

This sequence joins TRBV6-5 and TRBJ2-7; the D call may be TRBD1 or TRBD2 (5 bases each). The CDR3 has 15 residues. The germline CDR1 and CDR2 sequences are MNHEY and SVGAGI. V was cut by 7 bases and J by 0 bases, with 16 bases left in between. The CDR3 here is CASTWDRISSYEQYF. CDR3 nucleotides: TGTGCCAGCACTTGGGACCGGATAAGCTCCTACGAGCAGTACTTC.

The V and J genes are TRBV28 and TRBJ1-1; D uncertain. Germline V CDR1 and CDR2: MDHEN, SYDVKM. The length of the CDR3 is 14 residues. V lost 2 bases and J 5 bases, leaving 12 bases between the germline ends. CDR3 nucleotide sequence: TGTGCCAGCAGTTTAAGGGTCCGTGGGACTGAAGCTTTCTTT. This gives the protein CASSLRVRGTEAFF.

The chain couples TRBV10-3 to TRBJ1-4; 9 positions agree with TRBD1. Unmatched junction bases numbered 3, after V lost 6 bases and J lost 1 base. The CDR3 totals 15 residues. Looked up from germline, CDR1 is ENHRY and CDR2 is SYGVKD. For the CDR3, the DNA is TGTGCCATCAGGGGGACAGGGCAAACTAATGAAAAACTGTTTTTT. Translation: CAIRGTGQTNEKLFF.

The chain has TRBV4-1 and TRBJ1-4, with TRBD1 as a possible D gene (5 bases). This CDR3 is built from 17 residues. Germline CDR1 and CDR2: MGHRA and YSYEKL. V gave up 2 bases and J gave up 8 bases, with 21 bases separating them. CDR3 coding DNA: TGCGCCAGCAGCCAATCAGGGCCTGGACGAGGGGTCGAAAAACTGTTTTTT. It encodes CASSQSGPGRGVEKLFF.